These 17 T cell receptor beta chains were sequenced from one sample in a study of T cell responses to AZD1222 COVID-19 vaccine. Some clones are missing from TCRdb's copy, which holds only in-frame ones; the method was immunoSEQ multiplex PCR. The sample includes about 200,000 clones, roughly 92% of them seen just once. The source was peripheral blood, collected 28 days after the second dose of the MenACWY control vaccine. The receptor source for this set is an adult who received the MenACWY meningococcal vaccine as a control.

The chain links TRBV27 to TRBJ2-5; unclear D gene. The V end lost 2 bases, the J end lost 0 bases, and 4 bases lay between the germline ends. The CDR3 consists of 13 residues. Looked up from germline, CDR1 is MNHEY and CDR2 is SMNVEV (reference sequence). In nucleotides, the CDR3 is TGTGCCAGCAGTTTACCCAACCAAGAGACCCAGTACTTC. This translates into CASSLPNQETQYF.

This chain uses TRBV12-3 or TRBV12-4 with TRBJ2-7; D is perhaps TRBD2 (5 bases). V was clipped by 8 bases and J by 3 bases, with 11 bases between them. The CDR3 runs 12 residues. Here the CDR3 DNA reads TGTGCCAGCCGAGGAGGTATCTACGAGCAGTACTTC. It specifies CASRGGIYEQYF.

The V and J genes are TRBV11-2 and TRBJ2-7; no firm D call. Looked up from germline, CDR1 is SGHAT and CDR2 is FQNNGV. This CDR3 has 14 amino acids. The V gene lost 8 bases and the J gene lost 1 base, with 15 bases spanning the gap. CDR3 in DNA: TGTGCCAGCCTCCCTAAGTATATGTCCTACGAGCAGTACTTC. This translates into CASLPKYMSYEQYF.

V is TRBV5-5 and J is TRBJ2-3; D uncertain. The CDR3 covers 15 residues. V was cut by 0 bases and J by 0 bases, with 8 bases left in between. Germline V gives CDR1 SGHKS, CDR2 YYEKEE (reference sequence). CDR3 loop: CASSLVTTSTDTQYF. The CDR3 DNA sequence: TGTGCCAGCAGCTTGGTAACCACTAGCACAGATACGCAGTATTTT.

This chain links TRBV6-5 with TRBJ1-1, with 7 bases identical to TRBD1. The CDR3 runs to 14 residues. Germline-derived CDR1 and CDR2 are MNHEY and SVGAGI. The ends lost 4 bases at V and 3 bases at J; junction bases unmatched: 5. In DNA, the CDR3 is TGTGCCAGCAGTTTCGACAGGGCTTACACTGAAGCTTTCTTT. Its protein product is CASSFDRAYTEAFF.

This chain joins TRBV21-1 and TRBJ1-5; the D call TRBD1 from the table was never checked on the DNA. TRBV21-1 is a recognized pseudogene. The CDR3 has 15 amino acids. The CDR3 spells CASSKVGRSNQPQHF. For the CDR3, the DNA is TGTGCCAGCAGCAAAGTTGGCAGGAGCAATCAGCCCCAGCATTTT.

The chain uses TRBV6-1 and TRBJ1-6, with 9 nucleotides matching TRBD1. Trimming cost V 8 bases and J 15 bases; bases outside gene matches: 8. Germline V gives CDR1 MNHNS, CDR2 SASEGT. The CDR3 is 12 residues long. The CDR3 region is CASRDRAPRLHF. The CDR3 DNA reads as TGTGCCAGCCGGGACAGGGCGCCCCGCCTCCACTTT.

This clone was observed once. The rearrangement uses TRBV19 and TRBJ1-5, with a tentative D call TRBD1 (6 bases). The CDR3 has 17 amino acids. Trimming removed 5 bases at V and 1 base at J, with 18 bases between. CDR1 is LNHDA and CDR2 is SQIVND in the germline V gene (reference sequence). The CDR3 reads CASSPPVGAQSNQPQHF. The CDR3 DNA reads TGTGCCAGTAGTCCGCCCGTGGGGGCCCAGAGCAATCAGCCCCAGCATTTT.

To note about this clone: At one end, the junction sequence differs from germline, possibly due to a read error. The gene calls are TRBV20-1 and TRBJ1-5; D call uncertain. Germline CDR1 reads DFQATT; CDR2 reads SNEGSKA (reference sequence). CDR3 length: 11 residues. In DNA form, the CDR3 reads TGCAGTGCTAGTGCGGGCAGTCTCTTTCTTTTT. Its protein product is CSASAGSLFLF.

CDR3 DNA: TGTGCCAGCACCTTTATGGGGAGATCCTACAATGAGCAGTTCTTC. This translates into CASTFMGRSYNEQFF. The V call is TRBV7-9, the J call TRBJ2-1, with TRBD2 as a possible D gene (5 bases). Germline assignment: CDR1 SEHNR and CDR2 FQNEAQ (reference sequence). V was cut by 7 bases and J by 1 base, with 14 bases left in between. The CDR3 sequence is 15 residues long.

The chain recombines TRBV19 with TRBJ2-7, with 10 bases matching TRBD2. Germline V CDR1 and CDR2: LNHDA, SQIVND (reference sequence). With 10 bases clipped from V and 4 bases from J, the junction kept 13 bases outside the gene matches. CDR3 length equals 15 residues. The CDR3 protein is CATTSKREGPYEQYF. DNA of the CDR3: TGTGCCACCACCTCGAAGCGGGAGGGCCCATACGAGCAGTACTTC.

This chain links TRBV4-2 with TRBJ1-2; TRBD1 matches at 7 bases. The trim removed 3 bases at V and 5 bases at J, leaving 9 bases unmatched. Germline lookup yields CDR1 LGHNA and CDR2 YNFKEQ. This CDR3 has 15 residues. CDR3 sequence reads: CASSQGQLEEYGYTF. CDR3 DNA sequence: TGTGCCAGCAGCCAGGGACAGCTAGAGGAATATGGCTACACCTTC.

On this clone: Additional DNA sequences in this sample encode the identical CDR3. The rearrangement joins TRBV7-2 to TRBJ1-5; D is unclear. V dropped 1 base and J dropped 2 bases, with 3 bases sitting between them. There are 13 residues in the CDR3. Germline CDR1 SGHTA, CDR2 FQGNSA. CDR3 loop: CASSLVGNQPQHF. In DNA form, the CDR3 reads TGTGCCAGCAGCTTAGTGGGCAATCAGCCCCAGCATTTT.

The chain recombines TRBV7-2 with TRBJ1-3; 11 bases map to TRBD1. CDR3 length: 13 amino acids. V lost 10 bases and J lost 2; bases outside the gene matches: 1. Germline CDR1 is SGHTA and CDR2 is FQGNSA. The CDR3 loop reads CATGQGAGNTIYF. The CDR3 DNA sequence: TGTGCCACGGGACAGGGGGCTGGAAACACCATATATTTT.

This chain uses TRBV6-4 with TRBJ1-5; D is ambiguous. CDR1 is MRHNA, CDR2 SNTAGT, per germline. This CDR3 contains 13 residues. Trimming took off 4 bases at V and 1 base at J, with 5 bases between the two ends. In nucleotides, the CDR3 is TGTGCCAGCAGTGTAGAGAGCAATCAGCCCCAGCATTTT. Protein: CASSVESNQPQHF.

The chain joins TRBV9 to TRBJ2-1; no firm D call. Germline-derived CDR1 and CDR2 are SGDLS and YYNGEE. The CDR3 is 12 residues long. V lost 4 bases to trimming and J lost 6 bases, with 8 bases between them. The CDR3 protein is CASSLITNEQFF. Written as DNA, the CDR3 is TGTGCCAGCAGCCTTATTACCAATGAGCAGTTCTTC.

V is TRBV7-2 and J is TRBJ2-7; 9 nucleotides match TRBD1. This CDR3 has 17 amino acids. Germline CDR1 is SGHTA and CDR2 is FQGNSA. V lost 6 bases to trimming and J lost 1 base; unmatched junction nucleotides: 13. The CDR3 loop reads CASSIAVTGQGSYEQYF. The CDR3 bases are TGTGCCAGCAGTATCGCCGTAACGGGACAGGGTTCCTACGAGCAGTACTTC. Using reference TRBV7-2 and TRBJ2-7 for the parts outside the CDR3, the full variable domain is GAGVSQSPSNKVTEKGKDVELRCDPISGHTALYWYRQSLGQGLEFLIYFQGNSAPDKSGLPSDRFSAERTGGSVSTLTIQRTQQEDSAVYLCASSIAVTGQGSYEQYFGPGTRLTVT.